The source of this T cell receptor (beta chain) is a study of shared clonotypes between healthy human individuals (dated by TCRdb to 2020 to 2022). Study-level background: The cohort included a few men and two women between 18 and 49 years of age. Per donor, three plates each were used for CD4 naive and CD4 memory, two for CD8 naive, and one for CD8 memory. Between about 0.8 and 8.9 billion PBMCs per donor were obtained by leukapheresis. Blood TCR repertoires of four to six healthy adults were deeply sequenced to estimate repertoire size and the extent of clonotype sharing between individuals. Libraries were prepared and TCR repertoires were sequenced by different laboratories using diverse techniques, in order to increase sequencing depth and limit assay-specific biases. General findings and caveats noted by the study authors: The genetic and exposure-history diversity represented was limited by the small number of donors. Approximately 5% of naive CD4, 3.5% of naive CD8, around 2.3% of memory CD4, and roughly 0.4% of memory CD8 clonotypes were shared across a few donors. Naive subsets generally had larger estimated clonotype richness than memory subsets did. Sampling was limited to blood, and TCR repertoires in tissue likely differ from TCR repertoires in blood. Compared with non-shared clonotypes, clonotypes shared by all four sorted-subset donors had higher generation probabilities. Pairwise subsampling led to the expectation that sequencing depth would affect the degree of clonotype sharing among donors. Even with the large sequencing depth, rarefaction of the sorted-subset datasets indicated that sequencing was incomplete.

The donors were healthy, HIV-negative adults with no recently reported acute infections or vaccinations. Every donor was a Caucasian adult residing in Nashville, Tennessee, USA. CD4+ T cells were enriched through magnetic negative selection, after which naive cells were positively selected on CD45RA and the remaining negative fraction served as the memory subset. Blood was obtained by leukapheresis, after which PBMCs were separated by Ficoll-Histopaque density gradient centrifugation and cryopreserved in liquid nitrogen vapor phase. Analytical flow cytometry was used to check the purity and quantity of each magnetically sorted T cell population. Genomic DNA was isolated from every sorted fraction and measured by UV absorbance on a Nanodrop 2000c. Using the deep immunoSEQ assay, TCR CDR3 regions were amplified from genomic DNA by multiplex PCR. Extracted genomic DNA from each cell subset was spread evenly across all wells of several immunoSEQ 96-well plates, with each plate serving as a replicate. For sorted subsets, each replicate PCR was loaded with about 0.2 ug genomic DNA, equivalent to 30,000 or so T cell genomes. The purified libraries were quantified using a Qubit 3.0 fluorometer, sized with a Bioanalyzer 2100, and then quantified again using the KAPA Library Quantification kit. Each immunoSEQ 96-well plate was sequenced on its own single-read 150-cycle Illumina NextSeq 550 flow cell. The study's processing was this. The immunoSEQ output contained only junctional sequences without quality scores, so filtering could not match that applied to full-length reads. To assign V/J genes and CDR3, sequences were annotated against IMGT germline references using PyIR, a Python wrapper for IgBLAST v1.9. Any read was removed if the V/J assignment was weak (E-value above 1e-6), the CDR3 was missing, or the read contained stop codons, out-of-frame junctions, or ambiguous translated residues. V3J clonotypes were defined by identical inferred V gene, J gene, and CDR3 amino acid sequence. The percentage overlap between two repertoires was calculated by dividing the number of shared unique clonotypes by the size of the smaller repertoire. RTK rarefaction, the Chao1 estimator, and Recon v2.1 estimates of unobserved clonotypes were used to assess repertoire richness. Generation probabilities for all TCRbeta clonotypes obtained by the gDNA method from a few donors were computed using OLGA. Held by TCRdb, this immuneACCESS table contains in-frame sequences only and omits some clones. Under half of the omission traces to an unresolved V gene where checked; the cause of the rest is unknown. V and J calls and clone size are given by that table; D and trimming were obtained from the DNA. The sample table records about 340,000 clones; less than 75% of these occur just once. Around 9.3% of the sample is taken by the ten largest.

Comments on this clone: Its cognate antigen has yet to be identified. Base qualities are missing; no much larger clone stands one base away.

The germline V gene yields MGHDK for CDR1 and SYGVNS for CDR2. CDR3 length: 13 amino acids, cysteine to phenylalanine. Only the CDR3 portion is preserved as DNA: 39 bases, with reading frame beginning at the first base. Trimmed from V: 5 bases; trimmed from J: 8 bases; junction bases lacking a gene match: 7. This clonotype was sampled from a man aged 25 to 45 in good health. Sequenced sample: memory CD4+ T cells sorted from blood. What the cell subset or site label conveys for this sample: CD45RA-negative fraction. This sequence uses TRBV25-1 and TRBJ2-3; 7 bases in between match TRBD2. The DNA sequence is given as TGTGCCAGCAGTCCCGAGCAGCGGGGTACGCAGTATTTT. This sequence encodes CASSPEQRGTQYF.